This T cell receptor beta chain comes out of a study of cytomegalovirus exposure and HLA in healthy donors. 60 Vbeta and 13 Jbeta primers were used in PCR. The data were produced by immunoSEQ multiplex PCR, yet TCRdb's version contains in-frame clones alone and is incomplete. Of around 68,000 clones in the sample, about 75% were seen once. Germline V gene sequence: CDR1 SEHNR, CDR2 FQNEAQ (reference sequence). Trimming left V 2 bases short and J 1 base short, with 9 bases between. The CDR3 runs to 15 residues. Sequenced material: PBMCs. This receptor was taken from a woman aged 25-40 years in good health and CMV-seropositive. The chain uses TRBV7-9 and TRBJ1-5; no clear D gene. The CDR3 nucleotides are TGTGCCAGCAGCTTAATCCCTATGAGCAATCAGCCCCAGCATTTT. Translation: CASSLIPMSNQPQHF.